The sequence of this T cell receptor beta chain was determined in a study of blood T cell repertoires in COVID-19. Study details: T cells, B-cell-depleted T cells, or PBMCs supplied cDNA or gDNA.

Trimming cost V 5 bases and J 5 bases; bases outside gene matches: 3. The CDR3 sequence is 15 residues long. Germline-derived CDR1 and CDR2 are SGHVS and FNYEAQ. Under the authors' procedure: From reference gene primer amplification, estimates of nucleated cell counts were derived. Assay: immunoSEQ multiplex PCR; the TCRdb copy retains only in-frame clones and omits some. V and J calls and clone size are copied from that table; D and trimming were computed from the DNA. The repertoire holds 350,000 or so clones, about nine tenths seen once, with approximately 0.97% in the top ten. The sample consisted of PBMCs or T cells enriched from blood (not recorded which). This chain uses TRBV7-6 with TRBJ2-2, with 12 bases lining up with TRBD2. This sequence originates from a woman in her 30s who had been exposed to COVID-19. The CDR3 region is CASSLGLAGTGELFF. DNA for the CDR3: TGTGCCAGCAGCCTGGGACTAGCGGGTACCGGGGAGCTGTTTTTT.